The 17 T cell receptor beta chains listed next were all sequenced from one sample in a study of blood T cells in healthy people across ages. The use of a sample-barcoded 5' primer and a J-beta primer mix characterized a second PCR of roughly 7 to 11 cycles. A single record per CDR3 protein comes from TCRdb applying MiXCR to the 5' RACE reads. This sample has some 700,000 distinct CDR3 sequences, with roughly two fifths found just once. Material: blood. The receptors were gathered from a woman aged 60-75 years in good health.

Worth noting for this clonotype: The junction shows a germline mismatch at one end, possibly a read error. This sequence joins TRBV27 and TRBJ2-5, with 8 bases fitting TRBD1. Germline V lookup: CDR1 MNHEY, CDR2 SMNVEV (reference sequence). This CDR3 spans 15 amino acids. The CDR3 DNA reads as TGTGCCAGCAGTTTAAACCCGGGACAGGTAGAGCCCCAGTACTTC. Its protein product is CASSLNPGQVEPQYF.

Many counts were recorded for this clonotype. The chain is built from TRBV10-3 and TRBJ2-3, with 8 bases aligning to TRBD2. The CDR3 extends over 16 amino acids. Per germline, CDR1 ENHRY and CDR2 SYGVKD. V lost 2 bases to trimming and J lost 0 bases; unmatched junction nucleotides: 4. In DNA form, the CDR3 reads TGTGCCATCAGTGAGCTTAGCGGGGCTAGCACAGATACGCAGTATTTT. Its translation: CAISELSGASTDTQYF.

This clonotype was found a few times. V gene TRBV6-2 or TRBV6-3 combines with J gene TRBJ1-2; D may be TRBD1 (6 bases). The CDR3 covers 14 residues. V was pared by 3 bases and J by 8 bases, with 16 bases between. Germline values: CDR1 MNHEY, CDR2 SVGEGT. The CDR3 DNA follows: TGTGCCAGCAGTTATGGCGCAGGGGCAGGCGGCTACACCTTC. Its translation is CASSYGAGAGGYTF.

The J gene is TRBJ2-1, the V gene TRBV7-9, with D possibly TRBD2 on 6 matching bases. Per germline, CDR1 SEHNR and CDR2 FQNEAQ (reference sequence). Trimming took 1 base from V and 12 from J, leaving 19 bases between them. The CDR3 is made up of 15 amino acids. The CDR3 bases are TGTGCCAGCAGCTTAGACAGGACCCCCTCCGGGGGGCAGTTCTTC. This gives the protein CASSLDRTPSGGQFF.

The gene calls are TRBV6-2 or TRBV6-3 and TRBJ1-5; the match to TRBD1 covers 8 bases. CDR1 is MNHEY and CDR2 is SVGEGT in the germline V gene. J gave up 5 bases and V 7 bases, and 7 bases lay outside the gene matches. The CDR3 has 14 amino acids. This chain's CDR3 is CASTKTGAHQPQHF. CDR3 DNA sequence: TGTGCCAGCACCAAGACAGGGGCGCATCAGCCCCAGCATTTT.

This clonotype was counted only a few times. This chain uses TRBV10-3 with TRBJ2-3; a possible D gene is TRBD2 (6 bases). Germline V gene lookup returns CDR1 ENHRY and CDR2 SYGVKD. The CDR3 covers 13 residues. Deletions cut 10 bases from V and 5 bases from J, with 16 bases between. CDR3 bases: TGTGCCACCTCACTAAGGGGAGGAGATACGCAGTATTTT. This gives the protein CATSLRGGDTQYF.

This chain uses TRBV20-1 with TRBJ2-7; TRBD2 might be the D (6 bases). This CDR3 is 14 amino acids long. Trimming cost V 1 base and J 5 bases, with 15 bases left between them. The germline V gene encodes CDR1 DFQATT and CDR2 SNEGSKA (reference sequence). The CDR3: CSARGYGGVDEQYF. CDR3 sequence (DNA): TGCAGTGCTAGAGGCTACGGGGGAGTGGACGAGCAGTACTTC.

The J gene is TRBJ2-4, the V gene TRBV27; 10 bases map to TRBD2. The CDR3 runs 17 residues. CDR1 and CDR2 from the germline V gene are MNHEY and SMNVEV (reference sequence). V lost 6 bases to trimming and J lost 1 base; unmatched junction nucleotides: 9. CDR3 bases: TGTGCCAGCAGCCCCACAGCGGGAGGGCTTGCCAAAAACATTCAGTACTTC. This translates into CASSPTAGGLAKNIQYF.

This chain links TRBV13 with TRBJ2-7, with 7 bases matching TRBD1. With V trimmed by 6 bases and J by 5 bases, 16 bases remained unmatched. This CDR3 spans 16 amino acids. Germline V lookup: CDR1 PRHDT, CDR2 FYEKMQ (reference sequence). CDR3 in amino acids: CASSSLFRQGGNEQYF. The CDR3 DNA sequence: TGTGCCAGCAGTTCCCTCTTCCGACAGGGTGGGAACGAGCAGTACTTC.

This chain joins TRBV3-1 and TRBJ1-2, with a weak D call TRBD1 (6 bases). The CDR3 consists of 14 residues. V lost 6 bases and J lost 6, with 17 bases in between. The germline gives CDR1 LGHDT, CDR2 YNNKEL (reference sequence). CDR3 in amino acids: CASRPRGARDGYTF. CDR3 coding DNA: TGTGCCAGCAGGCCTCGGGGGGCGAGGGATGGCTACACCTTC.

This clonotype was found many times. V gene TRBV12-3 or TRBV12-4 combines with J gene TRBJ2-5; 7 bases match TRBD1. The DNA end is a closer match to TRBJ2-7, so the J assignment may be wrong. This CDR3 is 14 amino acids long. The CDR3 here is CASSLKTGIGEQYF. The DNA for the CDR3 is TGTGCCAGCAGTTTAAAGACAGGGATTGGCGAGCAGTACTTC.

This clonotype was observed a handful of times. The chain recombines TRBV6-2 or TRBV6-3 with TRBJ2-2; 12 nucleotides line up with TRBD2. The V gene end was trimmed by 5 bases and the J gene end by 7 bases; junction bases not matched to a gene: 14. The V gene's germline CDR1 is MNHEY and CDR2 SVGEGT. The CDR3 is 18 residues long. CDR3 sequence reads: CASSPRVLAGGDIGELFF. CDR3 nucleotide sequence: TGTGCCAGCAGTCCACGAGTCCTAGCGGGGGGGGATATCGGGGAGCTGTTTTTT.

The chain links TRBV12-3 or TRBV12-4 to TRBJ1-5; the D gene is possibly TRBD1 (5 bases). V shed 1 base and J shed 1 base, with 8 bases lying between them. The CDR3 covers 15 residues. For the CDR3, the DNA is TGTGCCAGCAGTTTAGTCAGGGAAAGCAATCAGCCCCAGCATTTT. Its protein is CASSLVRESNQPQHF.

The rearrangement uses TRBV6-1 and TRBJ1-2; D is possibly TRBD1 (6 bases). Between the trimmed V and J ends, which lost 5 bases and 7 bases, there was a span of 26 bases. This CDR3 region has 17 residues. Germline V CDR1 and CDR2: MNHNS, SASEGT. The CDR3 loop is CASSQDRPQGGWSGYTF. In DNA, the CDR3 is TGTGCCAGCAGTCAAGACAGGCCTCAAGGTGGTTGGAGTGGCTACACCTTC.

The sample holds a few counts of this clonotype. The chain links TRBV12-3 or TRBV12-4 to TRBJ2-7; D is possibly TRBD2 (5 bases). The CDR3 runs 14 residues. V was cut by 2 bases and J by 4 bases, with 12 bases left in between. This CDR3 reads CASSLTGILYEQYF. The CDR3 DNA is TGTGCCAGCAGTTTAACCGGGATCTTGTACGAGCAGTACTTC.

The chain links TRBV30 to TRBJ1-2; no clear D gene. Germline V CDR1 and CDR2: GTSNPN, SVGIG (reference sequence). V lost 4 bases and J lost 2, with 17 bases in between. CDR3 length: 15 amino acids. The CDR3 DNA follows: TGTGCCTGGAAGGGAGGAGGGAAGGTGAACTATGGCTACACCTTC. This gives the protein CAWKGGGKVNYGYTF.

Details on this clonotype: A much larger clone differs by one base, so this may be a read error. The V and J genes are TRBV12-3 or TRBV12-4 and TRBJ2-1; unclear D gene. Trimming removed 3 bases at V and 10 bases at J, with 16 bases between. The CDR3 runs to 14 residues. The CDR3 DNA reads as TGTGCCAGCAGTTTGGTTGAAGTCCTCTACGAGCAGTTCTTC. Translation gives CASSLVEVLYEQFF.